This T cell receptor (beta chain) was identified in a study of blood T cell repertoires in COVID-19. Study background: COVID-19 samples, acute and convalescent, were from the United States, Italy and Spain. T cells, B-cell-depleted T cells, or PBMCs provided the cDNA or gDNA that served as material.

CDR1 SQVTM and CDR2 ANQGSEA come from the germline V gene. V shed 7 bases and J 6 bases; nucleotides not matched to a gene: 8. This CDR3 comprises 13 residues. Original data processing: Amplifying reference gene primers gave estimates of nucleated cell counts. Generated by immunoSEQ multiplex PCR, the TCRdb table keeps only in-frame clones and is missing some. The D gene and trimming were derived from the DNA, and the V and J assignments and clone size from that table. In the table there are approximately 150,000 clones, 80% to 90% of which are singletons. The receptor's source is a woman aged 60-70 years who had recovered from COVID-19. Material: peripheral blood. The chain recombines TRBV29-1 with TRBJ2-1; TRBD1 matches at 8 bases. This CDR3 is CSAGQGMGNEQFF. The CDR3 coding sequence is TGCAGCGCCGGACAGGGTATGGGCAATGAGCAGTTCTTC.